The next 4 T cell receptor beta chains were all read from a single sample in a study of cytomegalovirus exposure and HLA in healthy donors. Primers for the PCR totalled 60 Vbeta and 13 Jbeta. Assay: immunoSEQ multiplex PCR; the TCRdb copy retains only in-frame clones and omits some. The sample contains some 250,000 clones, 82% of which appear only once. Specimen: PBMCs. These TCRs come from a woman aged 40 to 50 in good health and CMV-seropositive.

This clone was detected only a few times. The chain recombines TRBV9 with TRBJ2-5; 8 nucleotides align to TRBD1. In germline, CDR1 is SGDLS, CDR2 YYNGEE. The CDR3 is 17 residues long. Losses at the gene ends were 4 bases for V and 1 base for J; bases not matched to a gene: 12. The CDR3 spells CASSLRGYTGGQETQYF. CDR3 in DNA: TGTGCCAGCAGCCTCAGGGGATATACAGGGGGCCAAGAGACCCAGTACTTC.

The table lists this clone with a count of one. The rearrangement uses TRBV4-3 and TRBJ2-1; 8 nucleotides line up with TRBD2. The CDR3 covers 18 residues. Germline V gene lookup returns CDR1 LGHNA and CDR2 YSLEER. The J segment lost 4 bases and the V segment lost 0 bases, leaving 11 bases of the junction unmatched. The CDR3 spells CASSQDQALAGFYNEQFF. CDR3 coding DNA: TGCGCCAGCAGCCAAGATCAAGCTTTAGCGGGATTTTACAATGAGCAGTTCTTC.

Notes on this clone: A read error may produce the germline difference seen at one junction end. The rearrangement links TRBV2 to TRBJ1-1, with D possibly matching TRBD1 (5 bases). Germline CDR1 SNHLY, CDR2 FYNNEI. CDR3 length: 11 residues. Here the CDR3 DNA reads TGTGCCAGCAGTGATAGGGGTGATGGGATCTTT. Amino acid sequence: CASSDRGDGIF.

This clone appeared many times. The chain uses TRBV4-2 and TRBJ1-2; possible D gene TRBD1, 6 bases. V was shortened by 3 bases and J by 7 bases, with 12 bases between the two germline ends. Germline CDR1 LGHNA, CDR2 YNFKEQ. CDR3 size: 13 residues. The CDR3 reads CASSHNGQSGYTF. In DNA, the CDR3 is TGTGCCAGCAGCCACAACGGACAGAGTGGCTACACCTTC.